This T cell receptor (beta chain) was documented in a study of blood T cells in healthy people across ages (dated by TCRdb to between 2014 and 2016). Context from the whole study: In model experiments, template switching captured roughly one uniquely barcoded TCR beta cDNA molecule for every two T cells. To track age-related changes in TCR beta repertoire diversity, the study relied on deep sequencing normalized with unique cDNA molecular identifiers. The donors were split into four age groups: young (average around 17 years), middle-aged (roughly 40), aged (roughly 60) and long-lived (under 85). To avoid experimental bias, donors of different ages were distributed randomly across sequencing lanes. Two additional independent replicas of 1 million unique cDNA reads from the same blood draw were analyzed for two donors (one aged 18 to 30 and one aged 80 or older).

This clonotype was observed at least ten times. Its target antigen remains unknown. Per-base quality was not reported, and no clone a single base away is much larger than it. What the authors observed across the whole study: The CMV infection status of donors was not known, potentially confounding age-related changes in expanded clonotypes. Estimates of total diversity based on one million sequenced T cells were considered lower bounds and underestimates. Bulk unsorted PBMC profiling prevented conclusive comparison of naive and antigen-experienced compartments. The percentage of naive T cells measured by flow cytometry correlated strongly with observed TCR beta diversity. The long-lived group showed more naive CD4+ T cells, fewer expanded clones and increased TCR diversity than the aged group, suggesting age selection. As age increased, observed TCR beta diversity per million T cells dropped in a roughly linear way, and a significant reduction was already evident by age 40.

The trim is 6 bases for V and 0 bases for J, with a gap of 10 bases between the germline ends. The CDR3 sequence holds 15 residues, the cysteine and phenylalanine included. The retained sequence is limited to the CDR3, 45 bases, with the frame set at the first base. CDR1 and CDR2 (SGHRS, YFSETQ) derive from the germline V gene. Libraries were prepared through 5' RACE. TCRdb names Illumina HiSeq 2500 as the instrument used. A second PCR of about 6 to 11 cycles was performed with a sample-barcoded 5' primer and a J-beta primer mix. Each TCR beta cDNA molecule received a unique molecular identifier from a template-switch 5' adaptor carrying 12 random nucleotides. At least 2.5 million CDR3-containing paired-end reads were obtained from each sample. All of the RNA was converted into first-strand cDNA using the Mint cDNA synthesis kit, with a TRBC-specific oligonucleotide serving as the primer. After uracil-DNA glycosylase treatment, a first 18-cycle PCR used universal primers M1SS and BC2_uni_R on all cDNA. The authors' pipeline ran thus. Normalization of each sample was performed by random selection of 1 million high-quality reads, each carrying a distinct molecular identifier. Instead of being binned into consensus sequences, reads with shared molecular identifiers were discarded. CDR3 identification, clonotype clustering and error correction used MiTCR with a Q25 quality threshold and the strictest error-elimination algorithm. A nonparametric unseen species model with Euler transformation was used to estimate lower-bound total TCR beta diversity. TCRdb reworked the public reads: Q25 trimming with fastp, MiXCR clone assembly, productive beta chains retained. A single entry per CDR3 protein holds the most common genes and DNA from its merged rows. TCRdb's processing, not the authors', yielded these V and J calls. This sample lists hundreds of thousands of distinct CDR3 sequences; roughly 58% were detected once. The ten largest clones take up roughly 34% of the sample.

Donors were approximately 42 systemically healthy Caucasian individuals from Russia aged about 6 to 100 years. Each donor gave about 10 milliliters of peripheral blood, drawn into EDTA-treated Vacutainer tubes. Ficoll-Paque density-gradient centrifugation was used to isolate PBMCs, with at least 7 million per sample. Trizol reagent was used to extract total RNA from PBMCs, with at least 5.5 micrograms per sample. The percentages of naive CD45RAhigh/CD27high T cells were determined by flow cytometry on a PBMC aliquot from every donor. Sequencing was performed on blood. This clonotype was obtained from a man in his sixties in good health. This receptor chain uses TRBV5-1 and TRBJ2-6; the D segment cannot be called with confidence. CDR3 region: CASTLIASGANVLTF. The DNA reads as follows: TGCGCCAGCACCCTCATCGCCTCTGGGGCCAACGTCCTGACTTTC. Full variable domain (CDR3 extended with the reference TRBV5-1 and TRBJ2-6 proteins): KAGVTQTPRYLIKTRGQQVTLSCSPISGHRSVSWYQQTPGQGLQFLFEYFSETQRNKGNFPGRFSGRQFSNSRSEMNVSTLELGDSALYLCASTLIASGANVLTFGAGSRLTVL.